What follows are 9 T cell receptor beta chains derived from one specimen sequenced in a study of T cell responses to AZD1222 COVID-19 vaccine. Data came from immunoSEQ multiplex PCR; TCRdb stores just in-frame clones and leaves some out. The sample has 90,000 to 100,000 clones, 87% seen once. The starting material was peripheral blood, obtained on day 0 of AZD1222 vaccination. Receptors were obtained from an adult in good health.

About this clone: An end of the junction does not agree with germline; a read error may underlie this. The J gene is TRBJ1-2, the V gene TRBV12-3 or TRBV12-4, with TRBD1 identical over 7 bases. The CDR3 extends over 13 amino acids. The CDR3 nucleotides read TGTGCCAGCAGCTTAGACAGGGCGCTTGGCTACACCTTC. Protein product: CASSLDRALGYTF.

The V and J genes are TRBV11-1 and TRBJ2-2; 9 bases are a match to TRBD1. The CDR3 length is 16 residues. The germline CDR1 and CDR2 sequences are SGHAT and FQDESV (reference sequence). J was trimmed by 0 bases and V by 1 base; bases with no gene match: 0. CDR3 sequence (DNA): TGTGCCAGCAGCTTAGGACAGGGGGCGAACACCGGGGAGCTGTTTTTT. This encodes CASSLGQGANTGELFF. The variable domain in full, completed from reference TRBV11-1 and TRBJ2-2, reads EAEVAQSPRYKITEKSQAVAFWCDPISGHATLYWYRQILGQGPELLVQFQDESVVDDSQLPKDRFSAERLKGVDSTLKIQPAELGDSAMYLCASSLGQGANTGELFFGEGSRLTVL.

The rearrangement links TRBV5-4 to TRBJ1-3; 8 bases map to TRBD1. The CDR3 has 17 residues. The junction had 9 bases not matched to a gene; V was cut back by 4 bases and J by 0 bases. Germline V gene data show CDR1 as SGHNT and CDR2 as YYREEE (reference sequence). The CDR3 region has the DNA TGTGCCAGCAGCCGCCGTATAGGGACAGGCTCTGGAAACACCATATATTTT. The encoded protein is CASSRRIGTGSGNTIYF.

This chain joins TRBV29-1 and TRBJ2-7; 7 bases line up with TRBD2. The CDR3 loop spans 12 amino acids. The V gene end was trimmed by 5 bases and the J gene end by 7 bases; junction bases not matched to a gene: 8. Germline values: CDR1 SQVTM, CDR2 ANQGSEA. The CDR3 sequence is CSVTAGEDEQYV. CDR3 in DNA: TGCAGCGTTACGGCGGGAGAGGATGAGCAGTACGTC.

This chain joins TRBV7-2 and TRBJ2-1; maybe TRBD2 (6 bases). The CDR3 totals 17 residues. Per germline, CDR1 SGHTA and CDR2 FQGNSA. Trimming pared 1 base from V and 9 bases from J, leaving 22 bases between. As DNA, the CDR3 is TGTGCCAGCAGCTTAGGGATCGTTGGCGGGGCCTCGGGTGAGCAGTTCTTC. Translated, it gives CASSLGIVGGASGEQFF.

The chain combines TRBV3-1 (or the pseudogene TRBV3-2) with TRBJ1-3; D gene ambiguous. This CDR3 has 17 amino acids. Per germline, CDR1 LGHDT and CDR2 YNNKEL (reference sequence). Trimming left V 1 base short and J 0 bases short, with 13 bases between. The CDR3 region has the DNA TGTGCCAGCAGCCAAGTACGGGCTGACTGCTCTGGAAACACCATATATTTT. Translation: CASSQVRADCSGNTIYF.

The chain carries TRBV11-3 and TRBJ2-2; D is perhaps TRBD1 (6 bases). The germline CDR1 and CDR2 sequences are SGHNT and YENEEA. Trimming removed 5 bases from V and 5 bases from J, with 12 bases in between. CDR3 size: 14 residues. This chain's CDR3 is CASSGQRGTGELFF. The CDR3 DNA reads as TGTGCCAGCAGCGGGCAGAGGGGGACCGGGGAGCTGTTTTTT.

This chain links TRBV4-3 with TRBJ2-2; D remains ambiguous. V lost 0 bases and J lost 0, with 8 bases in between. The germline CDR1 and CDR2 sequences are LGHNA and YSLEER. The CDR3 has 16 residues. The CDR3 DNA follows: TGCGCCAGCAGCCAAGATACGCTTACGAACACCGGGGAGCTGTTTTTT. It specifies CASSQDTLTNTGELFF.

The chain employs TRBV27 and TRBJ1-2; no reliable D call. V gave up 0 bases and J gave up 8 bases, with 16 bases separating them. The CDR3 has 15 amino acids. Germline V gene lookup returns CDR1 MNHEY and CDR2 SMNVEV (reference sequence). The CDR3 DNA sequence: TGTGCCAGCAGTTTATCGCAGCGCCTCGCACACGGCTACACCTTC. As protein: CASSLSQRLAHGYTF.